These T cell receptor beta chains were read from a single sample in a study of T cell responses to AZD1222 COVID-19 vaccine. TCRdb's table, derived via immunoSEQ multiplex PCR, lists solely in-frame clones and lacks some. The sample yields roughly 110,000 clones, roughly 87% seen once. This specimen consisted of peripheral blood, obtained 28 days after the second AZD1222 dose. The receptors come from an adult who received the AZD1222 COVID-19 vaccine. Each CDR3 is given with its conserved first and last residue. Each record gives: CDR3 length, clone size, D gene, J gene, V gene, CDR3 protein. A D gene is named only where the DNA matches it firmly. Only part of the rows carry a size: once, few, many, or a class if the clone is expanded.

>15|NA|TRBD1|TRBJ1-5|TRBV7-9
CASSLGQIDNQPQHF
>14|NA|NA|TRBJ1-5|TRBV6-2/TRBV6-3
CASSPTLRNQPQHF
>13|NA|NA|TRBJ2-1|TRBV19
CASSIGKLNEQFF
>14|NA|NA|TRBJ2-2|TRBV5-1
CASSVGPGPGELFF
>15|NA|TRBD1|TRBJ1-6|TRBV6-6
CASSPRGQGNSPLHF
>16|NA|NA|TRBJ1-2|TRBV6-5
CASSYGRGRGGYGYTF
>16|NA|TRBD2|TRBJ2-7|TRBV15
CATLGRTSGDFYEQYF
>16|NA|NA|TRBJ1-1|TRBV9
CASRFRREGVNTEAFF
>16|NA|TRBD1|TRBJ2-7|TRBV4-1
CASSQATGQGIYEQYF
>15|few|NA|TRBJ2-2|TRBV15
CATNNGGRSTGELFF
>17|NA|TRBD2|TRBJ2-5|TRBV12-5
CASGLGTSSAGGETQYF
>13|many|NA|TRBJ1-2|TRBV10-3
CAISPDALYGYTF
>13|NA|NA|TRBJ2-5|TRBV18
CASSALVGETQYF
>12|NA|NA|TRBJ1-5|TRBV7-2
CASSLGNQPQHF
>14|NA|TRBD1|TRBJ1-2|TRBV27
CASSRQGINYGYTF
>15|once|NA|TRBJ2-7|TRBV7-2
CASSTVGGQIYEQYF
>13|NA|NA|TRBJ1-5|TRBV6-2/TRBV6-3
CASSLSLNQPQHF
>22|NA|NA|TRBJ2-6|TRBV21-1
CASSSRKRDRGHTSSGANVLTF